Shown below are 27 T cell receptor beta chains from a single sample sequenced in a study of tumor-infiltrating lymphocytes in primary liver carcinoma. TCR beta cDNA was reverse-transcribed from about 500 ng of total RNA. The reaction used a constant-region primer and ProtoScript II reverse transcriptase. Employing slightly modified ARM-PCR, three nested multiplex PCR rounds were run, and these gave rise to the TCR beta libraries. Two initial PCR rounds of about 11 cycles each paired TRBV1-TRBV30 forward primers with a C-beta reverse primer. TCRdb re-analysed the multiplex PCR reads in MiXCR, keeping a single row per CDR3 protein. Of over 75,000 distinct CDR3 sequences listed, about 70% are singletons. Co-extraction of both nucleic acids (RNA and DNA) used about 19-33 mg of unsorted bulk tissue. Sequenced input: tumor-adjacent normal liver tissue. These receptors came from a man between 40 and 49 years old with primary liver carcinoma and hepatitis B virus infection.

As regards this clonotype: The junction and the germline gene differ at one end; a read error may be behind it. V and J are TRBV11-2 and TRBJ2-5; 11 bases fit TRBD2. Germline loops: CDR1 SGHAT, CDR2 FQNNGV. The CDR3 has 17 amino acids. CDR3 sequence: CASNLGILAGGQETQYF. The CDR3, as DNA: TGTGCCAGCAACTTAGGTATCCTAGCGGGAGGACAAGAGACCCAGTACTTC.

Regarding this clonotype: No conserved phenylalanine or tryptophan ends this CDR3, so it is likely a read error. Because the CDR3's place on the DNA is in doubt, the DNA is left out and the CDR3 is given as listed by TCRdb. V and J are TRBV11-2 and TRBJ1-3. The germline V gene has CDR1 SGHAT and CDR2 FQNNGV. Including both end residues, the CDR3 is 12 amino acids long. The CDR3 spells CTSSLNGNTMYC.

As for this clonotype: This may come from a read error, since a much larger clone is one base off. The CDR3, as DNA: TGCACCAGCAGCTTGGTTGGGACGGCCTTCTTAGGGCAGTACTTC. It specifies CTSSLVGTAFLGQYF. The chain links TRBV5-1 to TRBJ2-7; D could derive from TRBD1 or TRBD2 (5 bases each). The germline CDR1 and CDR2 sequences are SGHRS and YFSETQ. The CDR3 is made up of 15 amino acids.

In the case of this clonotype: This may stem from a read error, because a much larger clone lies one nucleotide away. The V and J genes are TRBV10-3 and TRBJ2-1; TRBD2 aligns across 9 bases. This CDR3 contains 17 residues. Germline V gene sequence: CDR1 ENHRY, CDR2 SYGVKD. The CDR3 here is CAISDNAGGPSGNEQSF. CDR3 coding DNA: TGTGCCATCAGTGACAATGCGGGAGGGCCCTCGGGGAATGAGCAGTCCTTC.

Points on this clonotype: With a much larger clone just one base away, this may be a read error. This rearrangement joins TRBV6-5 to TRBJ1-2; a weak D match, TRBD1 (5 bases). Germline assignment: CDR1 MNHEY and CDR2 SVGAGI. The length of the CDR3 is 10 residues. The CDR3 coding sequence is TGTGTCAGCTACCACGGGACCTTCTTCTTC. This encodes CVSYHGTFFF.

Only a few counts were recorded for this clonotype. With a much larger clone just one base away, this may be a read error. DNA of the CDR3: TGTGCCAGCAGCTTAGGTCCCGCTGAGGGGCCCAATTTT. The encoded protein is CASSLGPAEGPNF. The chain uses TRBV7-8 and TRBJ1-3, with a possible D match to TRBD1 (5 bases). Per the germline V gene, CDR1 is SGHVS and CDR2 is FQNEAQ. The CDR3 sequence is 13 residues long. The entire variable domain, with the rest obtained from reference TRBV7-8 and TRBJ1-3, is as follows: GAGVSQSPRYKVAKRGQDVALRCDPISGHVSLFWYQQALGQGPEFLTYFQNEAQLDKSGLPSDRFFAERPEGSVSTLKIQRTQQEDSAVYLCASSLGPAEGPNFGEGSWLTVV.

Notes on this clonotype: One end of the junction is discordant with germline, which a read error may explain. The chain is built from TRBV11-1 and TRBJ2-3; 7 bases match TRBD2. The length of the CDR3 is 15 residues. Germline V lookup: CDR1 SGHAT, CDR2 FQDESV (reference sequence). In DNA, the CDR3 is TGTGCCACCAGCTACGGACTAGGCAGTGAAGATACGCAGTATTTT. Encoded protein: CATSYGLGSEDTQYF. Combining the CDR3 with reference TRBV11-1 and TRBJ2-3 gives the whole variable domain EAEVAQSPRYKITEKSQAVAFWCDPISGHATLYWYRQILGQGPELLVQFQDESVVDDSQLPKDRFSAERLKGVDSTLKIQPAELGDSAMYLCATSYGLGSEDTQYFGPGTRLTVL.

This clonotype rates as medium-sized (0.01 to 0.1%). The chain is built from TRBV11-2 and TRBJ2-7; D remains unclear. The V end lost 0 bases, the J end lost 2 bases, and 14 bases lay between the germline ends. The CDR3 totals 16 residues. From germline, CDR1 is SGHAT and CDR2 FQNNGV. The chain's CDR3 is CASSLEGGASAYEQYF. In nucleotides, the CDR3 is TGTGCCAGCAGCTTAGAGGGTGGAGCTTCCGCCTACGAGCAGTACTTC.

As to this clonotype: At one of its ends the junction is not consistent with the germline gene, which may arise from a read error. The J gene is TRBJ2-5, the V gene TRBV7-9; 10 bases are shared with TRBD1. The germline V gene has CDR1 SEHNR and CDR2 FQNEAQ (reference sequence). CDR3 size: 16 residues. CDR3 sequence reads: CASSLRDRGTQETQYF. DNA for the CDR3: TGTGCTAGCAGCTTACGGGACAGGGGAACGCAAGAGACCCAGTACTTC.

Regarding this clonotype: This CDR3 is missing its conserved last phenylalanine or tryptophan, likely due to a read error. The CDR3 spells CASSLTPKTGELFV. The CDR3 DNA reads TGTGCCAGCAGCTTAACTCCAAAGACCGGGGAGCTGTTTGTT. The chain is built from TRBV7-8 and TRBJ2-2; unclear D gene. The CDR3 covers 14 residues. Germline CDR1 is SGHVS and CDR2 is FQNEAQ. Trimming removed 2 bases from V and 5 bases from J, with 9 bases in between.

This clonotype showed up just once. A much larger clone differs by one base, so this may be a read error. This chain joins TRBV10-2 and TRBJ1-5; D may be TRBD1 (6 bases). Germline values: CDR1 WSHSY, CDR2 SAAADI. This CDR3 has 13 residues. CDR3 sequence reads: CVSSRTENQPQHF. The DNA for the CDR3 is TGCGTCAGCAGCCGGACAGAGAATCAGCCCCAGCATTTT.

As for this clonotype: One end of the junction fails to match germline, which may point to a read error. The rearrangement links TRBV11-1 to TRBJ2-3; 9 nucleotides match TRBD2. This CDR3 has 16 residues. The germline CDR1 and CDR2 sequences are SGHAT and FQDESV (reference sequence). CDR3 protein: CAGSLGTSTHTDAQYF. The CDR3 DNA reads as TGTGCCGGCAGCCTCGGGACTAGCACACATACAGATGCGCAGTATTTT.

Details on this clonotype: At one boundary the junction diverges from the germline segment, which might be a read error. This rearrangement joins TRBV11-2 to TRBJ1-2, with D perhaps matching TRBD1 (5 bases). Germline V gives CDR1 SGHAT, CDR2 FQNNGV. CDR3 length: 13 amino acids. CDR3 DNA: TGTGCCAGCGGCTTAGAGGGGTACTATGGCTACACTTTC. Amino acids: CASGLEGYYGYTF.

This clonotype was recorded many times. J is TRBJ1-2 and V is TRBV12-3 or TRBV12-4, with TRBD1 matching 7 bases. The V gene end was trimmed by 4 bases and the J gene end by 8 bases; junction bases not matched to a gene: 7. The length of the CDR3 is 13 residues. The CDR3 spells CASSSRGVGGYTF. Here the CDR3 DNA reads TGTGCCAGCAGTTCCAGGGGGGTCGGGGGCTACACCTTC.

Remarks on this clonotype: Just one base apart from a much larger clone, this may be a read error. Without the conserved terminal phenylalanine or tryptophan, this CDR3 likely stems from a read error. This sequence joins TRBV10-3 and TRBJ2-7, with a weak D call TRBD2 (6 bases). Between the trimmed V and J ends, which lost 10 bases and 5 bases, there was a span of 15 bases. Germline-derived CDR1 and CDR2 are ENHRY and SYGVKD. The CDR3 loop spans 12 amino acids. In DNA form, the CDR3 reads TGTGCCACAGCTCGGGAGTCCCACGAGCAGTACCTC. Protein: CATARESHEQYL.

This clonotype was counted at least ten times. The rearrangement uses TRBV6-6 and TRBJ1-4, with D perhaps matching TRBD1 (6 bases). V lost 2 bases, J lost 4 bases, and 14 bases lay in between. Germline CDR1 MNHNY, CDR2 SVGAGI (reference sequence). The CDR3 totals 16 residues. As DNA, the CDR3 is TGTGCCAGCAGTTACGCAGGGGACGGCCTTAATGAAAAACTGTTTTTT. This codes for CASSYAGDGLNEKLFF.

The chain uses TRBV11-3 and TRBJ1-1; D is uncertain. Germline V gene lookup returns CDR1 SGHNT and CDR2 YENEEA. CDR3 length: 14 amino acids. V lost 8 bases, J lost 1 base, and 14 bases lay in between. The CDR3 loop is CASGLCRANTEAFF. CDR3 in DNA: TGTGCCAGCGGCCTCTGTCGGGCGAACACTGAAGCTTTCTTT.

The V gene is TRBV29-1, the J gene TRBJ1-5, with D perhaps matching TRBD1 (5 bases). The CDR3 has 15 residues. Germline-derived CDR1 and CDR2 are SQVTM and ANQGSEA. V dropped 7 bases and J dropped 3 bases, with 19 bases sitting between them. The CDR3 nucleotides read TGCAGCGCTGACGGAAAAGGGGTCCCCAATCAGCCCCAGCATTTT. Amino acid sequence: CSADGKGVPNQPQHF.

A remark on this clonotype: At one end the junction does not follow the germline gene, possibly because of a read error. The genes are TRBV5-4 and TRBJ2-5, with TRBD2 matching 9 bases. The germline CDR1 and CDR2 sequences are SGHNT and YYREEE (reference sequence). CDR3 length: 16 amino acids. The CDR3, as DNA: TGTGCCAGCAGCTCTACGAGTAGCGGGAGTGGAGAGACTCAGTACTTC. It translates to CASSSTSSGSGETQYF.

This clonotype was counted at least ten times. The V gene is TRBV11-2, the J gene TRBJ2-1; 12 nucleotides match TRBD1. V lost 7 bases and J lost 6; bases outside the gene matches: 7. This CDR3 is 15 amino acids long. Germline V gene data show CDR1 as SGHAT and CDR2 as FQNNGV. This CDR3 is CASTGGTGGVNEQFF. The CDR3 DNA reads as TGTGCCAGCACGGGGGGGACAGGGGGCGTCAATGAGCAGTTCTTC.

Comments on this clonotype: Sequence at one end of the junction differs from germline and may be a read error. The genes are TRBV11-1 and TRBJ2-1; 14 bases agree with TRBD2. The CDR3 loop spans 17 amino acids. Germline CDR1 reads SGHAT; CDR2 reads FQDESV (reference sequence). CDR3 nucleotide sequence: TGTGCTAGCAGCCTGGGACTAGCGGGAGAAGTTGACTATGAACAGTTCTTC. It specifies CASSLGLAGEVDYEQFF.

With regard to this clonotype: A much bigger clone sits one base away, suggesting this may be a read error. V usage is TRBV6-2 or TRBV6-3 and J usage is TRBJ2-2; the match to TRBD2 covers 7 bases. Germline V gene data show CDR1 as MNHEY and CDR2 as SVGEGT. This CDR3 is 15 amino acids long. The junction had 11 bases not matched to a gene; V was cut back by 3 bases and J by 10 bases. CDR3 sequence: CASSYPTAGTPELFF. The CDR3 nucleotides are TGTGCCAGCAGTTATCCGACAGCGGGAACCCCGGAGCTGTTTTTT.

The sample holds many counts of this clonotype. This sequence joins TRBV6-2 or TRBV6-3 and TRBJ1-1; D gene uncertain. Germline CDR1 is MNHEY and CDR2 is SVGEGT. Between the trimmed V and J ends, which lost 6 bases and 7 bases, there was a span of 9 bases. This CDR3 comprises 11 residues. DNA for the CDR3: TGTGCCAGCAGCAGTTCCTTTGAAGCTTTCTTT. Amino acid sequence: CASSSSFEAFF.

The chain carries TRBV4-1 and TRBJ2-2; weak D call: TRBD1 (5 bases). Germline CDR1 is MGHRA and CDR2 is YSYEKL. V lost 0 bases and J lost 4, with 12 bases in between. This CDR3 comprises 16 residues. The CDR3 is CASSQDSTARTGELFF. In DNA, the CDR3 is TGCGCCAGCAGCCAAGACTCGACAGCGCGCACCGGGGAGCTGTTTTTT.

CDR3 coding DNA: TGTGCCAGCAGACCCCCGACAGGCTACGAGCAGTACTTC. Translated: CASRPPTGYEQYF. V is TRBV28 and J is TRBJ2-7; tentatively, D is TRBD1 (6 bases). The V end was cut by 6 bases, the J end by 3 bases, with 12 bases between. The CDR3 is 13 residues long. Looked up from germline, CDR1 is MDHEN and CDR2 is SYDVKM. The entire variable domain, with the rest obtained from reference TRBV28 and TRBJ2-7, is as follows: DVKVTQSSRYLVKRTGEKVFLECVQDMDHENMFWYRQDPGLGLRLIYFSYDVKMKEKGDIPEGYSVSREKKERFSLILESASTNQTSMYLCASRPPTGYEQYFGPGTRLTVT.

With regard to this clonotype: A read error may be the cause here, since a much bigger clone is one base away. CDR3 in amino acids: CASSYYGQVNHPQHF. CDR3 DNA: TGTGCCAGCAGTTACTATGGACAGGTTAATCATCCCCAGCATTTT. This sequence joins TRBV6-2 or TRBV6-3 and TRBJ1-5; 7 nucleotides align to TRBD1. The CDR3 spans 15 residues. Germline assignment: CDR1 MNHEY and CDR2 SVGEGT.

Worth noting for this clonotype: Since a much larger clone is just one base distant, this may be a read error. The genes are TRBV28 and TRBJ1-1, with TRBD1 matching over 7 bases. This CDR3 contains 12 residues. Germline V gene sequence: CDR1 MDHEN, CDR2 SYDVKM. CDR3 sequence (DNA): TGTGCCAGCAGTACACAGGGGAGGGAAGCTCTCTTT. It specifies CASSTQGREALF.